One sample yielded the 2 T cell receptor beta chains listed below, sequenced in a study of cytomegalovirus exposure and HLA in healthy donors. In the PCR, 60 Vbeta and 13 Jbeta primers were used. TCRdb's table, derived via immunoSEQ multiplex PCR, lists solely in-frame clones and lacks some. The sample lists more than 55,000 clones; 83% were seen once. The material sequenced was PBMCs. All receptors come from a human donor in good health.

The V gene is TRBV4-2, the J gene TRBJ2-1, with D perhaps TRBD2 (6 bases). CDR3 length: 15 residues. Between the trimmed V and J ends, which lost 0 bases and 8 bases, there was a span of 14 bases. Germline V lookup: CDR1 LGHNA, CDR2 YNFKEQ. The CDR3 loop reads CASSQEVSGLDEQFF. As DNA, the CDR3 is TGTGCCAGCAGCCAAGAAGTGAGCGGGCTCGATGAGCAGTTCTTC.

V gene TRBV27 combines with J gene TRBJ2-7, with D maybe TRBD2 (6 bases). Trimming stripped 4 bases from V and 5 bases from J, with 12 bases between. The germline V gene has CDR1 MNHEY and CDR2 SMNVEV (reference sequence). This CDR3 region has 13 residues. CDR3 DNA: TGTGCCAGCAGTTACGGAGGGTTTAACGAGCAGTACTTC. Amino acids: CASSYGGFNEQYF.